The sequence of this T cell receptor beta chain was determined in a study of blood T cell repertoires in COVID-19 (dated by TCRdb to the early 2020s). About the full investigation: Samples from collaborators originated in the United States, Italy and Spain and spanned both the acute and convalescent phases of COVID-19. The samples were drawn from the first 160 participants of the ongoing ImmuneRACE study and from 1,254 subjects provided by 6 global collaborators. The prospective study material was composed of cDNA or gDNA derived from T cells, B-cell-depleted T cells, or PBMCs. The repertoires were released in a freely available public database meant as a resource for research on the immune response to SARS-CoV-2. Sample metadata almost always included a de-identified subject ID, COVID-19 status, age in years and sex. Deeply sampled blood TCRbeta repertoires from subjects exposed to, actively infected with, or recovered from COVID-19 were included in the dataset. HLA class I and class II types, where available, came from metadata supplied by the sample provider rather than from assay-based typing. Overall results and qualifications from the work: How much clinical and demographic metadata was included differed by source and by participant, and the metadata was provided uncurated.

TCRbeta CDR3 regions were amplified from genomic DNA by means of the immunoSEQ Assay, a bias-controlled multiplex PCR. The original methods were these. Nucleated cell counts per sample were estimated from amplification of reference gene primers within the assay. To quantify the absolute abundance of each unique TCRbeta CDR3 rearrangement, sequence reads were collapsed and filtered. For each sample, productive Simpson clonality was calculated as the square root of Simpson's diversity index across productive rearrangements. TCRdb's version of the immuneACCESS table is confined to in-frame rearrangements and falls short of the full clone set. An unresolved V gene accounts for under half of the shortfall where checked; the remainder is of unknown origin. V, J and clone size are those of that table, while D and trimming were read from the DNA. This sample comprises around 290,000 clones, about 89% of them detected only once. 1.7% of the sample comes from the top ten.

Participants in the prospective study were aged roughly 18 to 100 years, lived in under 30 United States geographic areas, and enrolled through a virtual design. Cohort assignment in the prospective study relied on participant-reported clinical history from a screening survey and a study questionnaire. Recovered participants in ImmuneRACE Cohort 3 were defined by two consecutive negative NP/OP PCR tests, clearance by a healthcare professional, or resolution of symptoms. In the prospective study, whole blood, serum and a nasopharyngeal or oropharyngeal swab were collected from each participant by mobile phlebotomists. Prospective study participants could optionally give additional blood draws and questionnaires over a roughly two-month period. Before DNA extraction, blood samples from the prospective study were shipped at room temperature or frozen. V is cut by 0 bases and J by 7 bases, and the space between the germline ends is 28 bases. Including cysteine and phenylalanine, the CDR3 has 19 amino acids. This entry keeps only the CDR3 DNA: 57 bases, framed from base 1. Looking up the germline V gene (reference sequence) yields CDR1 SGHNT and CDR2 YYREEE.

On this clone itself: This clone's antigen is unknown. No clone much larger than this one lies a single base away; base qualities are absent.

This clonotype was sampled from a woman aged 40 to 50 who had recovered from COVID-19. Sample: PBMCs or T cells enriched from blood (not recorded which). The chain is made from TRBV5-4 and TRBJ1-2; TRBD1 is perhaps the D gene, given 5 matching bases. The CDR3 region has the sequence CASSLAYWRRPPFGGGYTF. DNA sequence: TGTGCCAGCAGCTTGGCTTATTGGCGGCGTCCCCCCTTCGGGGGTGGCTACACCTTC.